The present T cell receptor (beta chain) was sequenced within a study of STAT5B mutations in CD4+ large granular lymphocyte leukemia. Study-wide background: Among healthy donors, a particular HLA allele went with more CDR3 'QG' motifs.

As for this clone: What it recognizes is unknown.

This was a survey-level run. Generated by immunoSEQ multiplex PCR, the TCRdb table keeps only in-frame clones and is missing some. The sample yields under 35,000 clones, approximately 67% seen once. CDR3 size: 17 residues. From germline, CDR1 is MGHRA and CDR2 YSYEKL. V was trimmed by 0 bases and J by 5 bases, leaving 17 bases between them. Broader study findings: CD4-sorted patient repertoires seemed more clonal than healthy CD4+ repertoires. Compared with healthy controls (2/35), patient top clones favored TRBV06 (8/27).

This TCR derives from a human donor in good health. V usage is TRBV4-1 and J usage is TRBJ2-1, with D perhaps TRBD1 (5 bases). The sequencing input was CD4+ T cells from blood buffy coats. The CDR3 is CASSQDPHRLPHNEQFF. The DNA for the CDR3 is TGCGCCAGCAGCCAAGACCCCCACAGGCTACCACACAATGAGCAGTTCTTC.